The 5 T cell receptor beta chains below come from one sample, sequenced in a study of T-cell reconstitution after alpha-beta-depleted transplantation in children. Preparation of the TCRbeta library was carried out with unique molecular identifiers. MiXCR, applied by TCRdb to the PCR reads, yields one record per CDR3 protein. Of roughly 300,000 distinct CDR3 sequences in the sample, about a tenth were seen once. The sample in question was PBMCs from the stem cell graft donor, obtained from the stem cell graft. These receptors were obtained from a human donor who donated a stem cell graft to a child with acute lymphoblastic leukemia.

This clonotype was picked up many times. The chain is built from TRBV28 and TRBJ1-2; D is uncertain. V gave up 6 bases and J gave up 2 bases, with 13 bases separating them. Per germline, CDR1 MDHEN and CDR2 SYDVKM. This CDR3 comprises 14 residues. As DNA, the CDR3 is TGTGCCAGCAGGGGCTTGGGATGGAACTATGGCTACACCTTC. Translating it yields CASRGLGWNYGYTF.

This clonotype was picked up a small number of times. The CDR3 reads CASSQRRGGGGYEQYF. The CDR3 DNA reads as TGTGCCAGCAGCCAACGAAGGGGGGGCGGCGGCTACGAGCAGTACTTC. The rearrangement uses TRBV7-9 and TRBJ2-7; perhaps TRBD2 as D (7 bases). Deletions cut 5 bases from V and 3 bases from J, with 20 bases between. Germline V gene lookup returns CDR1 SEHNR and CDR2 FQNEAQ (reference sequence). The CDR3 has 16 amino acids.

The chain combines TRBV5-6 with TRBJ2-1; D is perhaps TRBD2 (5 bases). V dropped 0 bases and J dropped 5 bases, with 12 bases sitting between them. The V gene's germline CDR1 is SGHDT and CDR2 YYEEEE. There are 15 residues in the CDR3. The CDR3 DNA is TGTGCCAGCAGCTTGGGAGGGAGCCCGAACAATGAGCAGTTCTTC. Encoded protein: CASSLGGSPNNEQFF.

The rearrangement uses TRBV7-9 and TRBJ2-7; 7 nucleotides line up with TRBD2. Per the germline V gene, CDR1 is SEHNR and CDR2 is FQNEAQ (reference sequence). J was trimmed by 2 bases and V by 5 bases; bases with no gene match: 12. CDR3 length: 16 amino acids. CDR3 amino acids: CASSLSTGTNPYEQYF. In nucleotides, the CDR3 is TGTGCCAGCAGCCTTAGTACCGGGACTAACCCCTACGAGCAGTACTTC. The full variable domain, its missing parts supplied by reference TRBV7-9 and TRBJ2-7, is DTGVSQNPRHKITKRGQNVTFRCDPISEHNRLYWYRQTLGQGPEFLTYFQNEAQLEKSRLLSDRFSAERPKGSFSTLEIQRTEQGDSAMYLCASSLSTGTNPYEQYFGPGTRLTVT.

The V gene is TRBV29-1, the J gene TRBJ2-2; unclear D gene. Trimming shortened V by 5 bases and J by 3 bases, and 10 bases separated the two germline ends. From germline, CDR1 is SQVTM and CDR2 ANQGSEA. The CDR3 length is 13 residues. The CDR3 DNA is TGCAGCGTTCATAAGATGGACACCGGGGAGCTGTTTTTT. Protein sequence: CSVHKMDTGELFF.